This T cell receptor beta chain derives from a study of blood T cell repertoires in COVID-19. V was shortened by 5 bases and J by 6 bases, with 17 bases between the two germline ends. Looked up from germline, CDR1 is LNHDA and CDR2 is SQIVND (reference sequence). The length of the CDR3 is 15 residues. The protocol was immunoSEQ multiplex PCR, while the TCRdb copy is restricted to in-frame clones and leaves out a portion. This sample has about 340,000 clones, with about four fifths found just once. The V call is TRBV19, the J call TRBJ1-5; no definite D call. This TCR was sampled from a man aged 25-45 years with active or convalescent COVID-19. The sequenced material came from peripheral blood. This chain's CDR3 is CASSPETRPGQPQHF. CDR3 sequence (DNA): TGTGCCAGTAGTCCTGAGACTCGACCGGGTCAGCCCCAGCATTTT. Together with reference TRBV19 and TRBJ1-5, the CDR3 gives the full variable domain: DGGITQSPKYLFRKEGQNVTLSCEQNLNHDAMYWYRQDPGQGLRLIYYSQIVNDFQKGDIAEGYSVSREKKESFPLTVTSAQKNPTAFYLCASSPETRPGQPQHFGDGTRLSIL.